This TCR beta chain was observed in a study of cytotoxic CD8 clonotypes in ibrutinib-treated CLL. Assay used: immunoSEQ multiplex PCR; TCRdb lists only in-frame clones, some missing. The data hold tens of thousands of clones, with around half observed a single time. The CDR3 has 15 amino acids. Germline V gene data show CDR1 as MDHEN and CDR2 as SYDVKM. Trimming removed 7 bases from V and 0 bases from J, with 13 bases in between. The origin of this receptor is a human donor with chronic lymphocytic leukemia. The chain uses TRBV28 and TRBJ1-3; D remains unclear. The sample here was PBMCs, taken after 12 months of ibrutinib treatment. CDR3: CASTGFPRSGNTIYF. The DNA for the CDR3 is TGTGCCAGCACTGGATTCCCCCGCTCTGGAAACACCATATATTTT.